This T cell receptor (beta chain) was captured by sequencing in a study of monozygotic twins with cystic fibrosis. Study-wide points: The repertoire was suggested to be naive-dominated, clonality median around 0.0095. Age, concordance and disease severity did not associate with shared CDR3 numbers.

Profiled with immunoSEQ multiplex PCR; TCRdb holds only in-frame clones, not every one. Of some 32,000 clones listed, just over 95% are singletons. On this clone itself: The target antigen is unknown.

The CDR3 length is 15 residues. Trimming took off 5 bases at V and 0 bases at J, with 13 bases between the two ends. Germline assignment: CDR1 SEHNR and CDR2 FQNEAQ (reference sequence). This rearrangement joins TRBV7-9 to TRBJ1-2, with unresolved D. This TCR was recovered from a girl aged 2 to 9 with cystic fibrosis. Sequences were obtained from blood. The CDR3 here is CASSAEALANYGYTF. As DNA, the CDR3 is TGTGCCAGCAGCGCCGAGGCCCTGGCTAACTATGGCTACACCTTC.